Each of the 23 T cell receptor beta chains below was sequenced from the same sample in a study of OX40 agonist ivuxolimab in advanced cancers. Library preparation employed the immunoSEQ multiplex PCR assay. The source is immuneACCESS, and TCRdb retained only in-frame sequences with V and J called. Part of the clones is not carried over; for the studies checked, unresolved V genes explain less than half of this, and the remainder is unexplained. The sample table contains 57,000 or so clones; only one count was recorded for about four fifths of them. The ten largest clones add up to approximately 4.5% of the sample. The specimen was CD4+ or CD8+ T cells sorted from blood, collected in a trial of the OX40 agonist ivuxolimab. The source of these receptors is an adult with an advanced solid tumor such as melanoma, head and neck, liver or kidney cancer.

This clone occurred a few times. This CDR3 is CASSSVKLLAGRADTQYF. The CDR3 DNA reads as TGTGCCAGCAGCTCCGTGAAACTTTTAGCGGGGAGGGCAGATACGCAGTATTTT. The rearrangement links TRBV5-4 to TRBJ2-3; 8 bases align to TRBD2. Germline lookup yields CDR1 SGHNT and CDR2 YYREEE (reference sequence). The CDR3 extends over 18 amino acids. V shed 3 bases and J 4 bases; nucleotides not matched to a gene: 16. Full variable domain (outside the CDR3, taken from reference TRBV5-4 and TRBJ2-3): ETGVTQSPTHLIKTRGQQVTLRCSSQSGHNTVSWYQQALGQGPQFIFQYYREEENGRGNFPPRFSGLQFPNYSSELNVNALELDDSALYLCASSSVKLLAGRADTQYFGPGTRLTVL.

The chain links TRBV10-1 to TRBJ1-1; 7 positions agree with TRBD1. CDR3 length: 13 amino acids. V was clipped by 5 bases and J by 5 bases; unmatched bases: 5. CDR1 and CDR2 from the germline V gene are WNHNN and SYGVQD (reference sequence). CDR3 nucleotide sequence: TGCGCCAGCAGTACAGGGGTAAAAACTGAAGCTTTCTTT. Its protein is CASSTGVKTEAFF.

The V gene is TRBV4-1, the J gene TRBJ1-2, with D hard to call. Between the trimmed V and J ends, which lost 4 bases and 5 bases, there was a span of 20 bases. The CDR3 is made up of 16 amino acids. In germline, CDR1 is MGHRA, CDR2 YSYEKL. CDR3 protein: CASSLSTSRAEYGYTF. CDR3 in DNA: TGCGCCAGCAGCCTCAGCACTAGTAGGGCGGAGTATGGCTACACCTTC.

The V gene is TRBV19, the J gene TRBJ1-4; TRBD1 is a possible D gene (5 bases). In germline, CDR1 is LNHDA, CDR2 SQIVND (reference sequence). The CDR3 is made up of 14 amino acids. Trimming took off 7 bases at V and 10 bases at J, with 19 bases between the two ends. CDR3 region: CASTTGVPWGKLFF. CDR3 DNA: TGTGCCAGTACGACGGGGGTCCCTTGGGGAAAACTGTTTTTT.

The rearrangement links TRBV6-7 to TRBJ2-7; possibly TRBD2 for D (5 bases). TRBV6-7 is recorded as an ORF, its role being uncertain. V lost 0 bases and J lost 5, with 20 bases in between. The CDR3 is 17 residues long. CDR3 bases: TGTGCCAGCAGTTACTCGAGTCCCCTAGCCCCTCTCCACGAGCAGTACTTC. It codes for CASSYSSPLAPLHEQYF.

The CDR3 sequence is CASSKGLSGASYEQYF. CDR3 nucleotides: TGCGCCAGCAGCAAAGGTCTAAGCGGGGCCTCCTACGAGCAGTACTTC. The chain recombines TRBV4-1 with TRBJ2-7; 7 bases align to TRBD2. The germline V gene has CDR1 MGHRA and CDR2 YSYEKL. The CDR3 loop spans 16 amino acids. Trimming removed 5 bases from V and 0 bases from J; junction bases left unmatched: 10.

The chain couples TRBV5-4 to TRBJ1-2; 7 bases are shared with TRBD1. V lost 3 bases to trimming and J lost 3 bases; unmatched junction nucleotides: 11. Germline CDR1 is SGHNT and CDR2 is YYREEE (reference sequence). The CDR3 totals 16 residues. CDR3 in DNA: TGTGCCAGCAGCTCGCCACAGGGGAGGTTAGACTATGGCTACACCTTC. It yields the protein CASSSPQGRLDYGYTF.

V usage is TRBV6-5 and J usage is TRBJ1-3, with 8 nucleotides matching TRBD1. Germline CDR1 is MNHEY and CDR2 is SVGAGI. CDR3 size: 14 residues. Germline trimming cut 7 bases from V and 4 bases from J; bases unmatched to any gene: 6. This chain's CDR3 is CASTKDREGNTIYF. In DNA form, the CDR3 reads TGTGCCAGCACCAAGGACAGGGAGGGAAACACCATATATTTT.

The rearrangement links TRBV2 to TRBJ2-1, with 12 bases identical to TRBD1. CDR3 length equals 15 residues. Germline-derived CDR1 and CDR2 are SNHLY and FYNNEI. V was clipped by 3 bases and J by 8 bases; unmatched bases: 5. The CDR3 sequence is CASSEGQGAWDEQFF. The CDR3 nucleotides read TGTGCCAGCAGTGAGGGACAGGGGGCGTGGGATGAGCAGTTCTTC.

The chain recombines TRBV6-1 with TRBJ1-3; the D gene is possibly TRBD1 (6 bases). The CDR3 has 15 amino acids. Germline loops: CDR1 MNHNS, CDR2 SASEGT. V gave up 6 bases and J gave up 2 bases, with 14 bases separating them. CDR3 protein: CASRVTGTTGNTIYF. The CDR3 DNA reads TGTGCCAGCAGGGTCACAGGGACCACTGGAAACACCATATATTTT.

The chain combines TRBV11-2 with TRBJ1-2; D ambiguous. There are 13 residues in the CDR3. V lost 0 bases, J lost 7 bases, and 9 bases lay in between. From germline, CDR1 is SGHAT and CDR2 FQNNGV. CDR3 protein: CASSLERAGGYTF. The DNA for the CDR3 is TGTGCCAGCAGCTTAGAAAGGGCGGGTGGCTACACCTTC.

The rearrangement links TRBV7-3 to TRBJ2-1; 10 bases match TRBD2. CDR1 is SGHTA, CDR2 FQGTGA, per germline. This CDR3 has 15 residues. V lost 5 bases to trimming and J lost 7 bases; unmatched junction nucleotides: 8. CDR3 amino acids: CASSPASGRKNEQFF. The CDR3 nucleotides are TGTGCCAGCAGCCCCGCTAGCGGGAGAAAGAATGAGCAGTTCTTC.

The chain has TRBV5-5 and TRBJ2-7; D uncertain. Germline loops: CDR1 SGHKS, CDR2 YYEKEE (reference sequence). V was trimmed by 0 bases and J by 0 bases, leaving 10 bases between them. This CDR3 has 15 residues. This chain's CDR3 is CASSLEGLSSYEQYF. Written as DNA, the CDR3 is TGTGCCAGCAGCTTGGAAGGGCTGAGCTCCTACGAGCAGTACTTC.

The V and J genes are TRBV7-9 and TRBJ2-7; D possibly corresponds to TRBD1 (6 bases). The CDR3 contains 12 residues. Germline loops: CDR1 SEHNR, CDR2 FQNEAQ (reference sequence). The germline V and J ends were trimmed by 0 bases and 12 bases, with 12 bases remaining between them. CDR3 sequence: CASSLAGALLYF. DNA of the CDR3: TGTGCCAGCAGCTTAGCGGGGGCCCTCCTGTACTTC.

This clone was picked up one time. This rearrangement joins TRBV5-5 to TRBJ1-1; 9 bases fit TRBD1. J was trimmed by 4 bases and V by 4 bases; bases with no gene match: 14. In germline, CDR1 is SGHKS, CDR2 YYEKEE (reference sequence). The CDR3 contains 17 residues. The CDR3 DNA follows: TGTGCCAGCAGCCCGAAACTACAGGGGGCGGGGGGCACTGAAGCTTTCTTT. As protein: CASSPKLQGAGGTEAFF.

The CDR3 DNA follows: TGTGCCAGCAGTCGAGCGGTAGCGGGAGCGTACGAGCAGTACTTC. It is translated as CASSRAVAGAYEQYF. The chain carries TRBV6-6 and TRBJ2-7, with 9 bases identical to TRBD2. The V gene end was trimmed by 5 bases and the J gene end by 4 bases; junction bases not matched to a gene: 9. Looked up from germline, CDR1 is MNHNY and CDR2 is SVGAGI (reference sequence). This CDR3 comprises 15 residues.

The chain has TRBV19 and TRBJ1-5; D possibly corresponds to TRBD1 (5 bases). Trimming took off 0 bases at V and 1 base at J, with 16 bases between the two ends. The CDR3 is 18 residues long. Germline V gene sequence: CDR1 LNHDA, CDR2 SQIVND (reference sequence). This CDR3 reads CASSIEGGLGRSNQPQHF. CDR3 DNA sequence: TGTGCCAGTAGTATAGAGGGGGGACTAGGTCGGAGCAATCAGCCCCAGCATTTT.

CDR3 nucleotides: TGTGCCAGCTCACCACCGTCTTCAGGGGAGGTGAGGGGCTACACCTTC. Its protein is CASSPPSSGEVRGYTF. The chain employs TRBV18 and TRBJ1-2, with a tentative D call TRBD1 (6 bases). The germline V and J ends were trimmed by 0 bases and 8 bases, with 19 bases remaining between them. Germline V gives CDR1 KGHSH, CDR2 LQKENI. The CDR3 has 16 residues. Full variable domain (outside the CDR3, taken from reference TRBV18 and TRBJ1-2): NAGVMQNPRHLVRRRGQEARLRCSPMKGHSHVYWYRQLPEEGLKFMVYLQKENIIDESGMPKERFSAEFPKEGPSILRIQQVVRGDSAAYFCASSPPSSGEVRGYTFGSGTRLTVV.

The chain combines TRBV4-1 with TRBJ2-3; D gene ambiguous. The CDR3 has 16 amino acids. Trimming cost V 1 base and J 0 bases, with 11 bases left between them. Germline V lookup: CDR1 MGHRA, CDR2 YSYEKL. CDR3 in DNA: TGCGCCAGCAGCCAAGTCCCTGACCCCAGCACAGATACGCAGTATTTT. Translation gives CASSQVPDPSTDTQYF.

The gene calls are TRBV2 and TRBJ1-1; TRBD1 matches 8 bases. Germline trimming cut 1 base from V and 4 bases from J; bases unmatched to any gene: 2. Germline V lookup: CDR1 SNHLY, CDR2 FYNNEI. The CDR3 spans 14 residues. CDR3 in DNA: TGTGCCAGCAGTGAAGAAGGACAGGGCACTGAAGCTTTCTTT. Encoded protein: CASSEEGQGTEAFF. Variable domain in full (rest from reference TRBV2 and TRBJ1-1): EPEVTQTPSHQVTQMGQEVILRCVPISNHLYFYWYRQILGQKVEFLVSFYNNEISEKSEIFDDQFSVERPDGSNFTLKIRSTKLEDSAMYFCASSEEGQGTEAFFGQGTRLTVV.

The chain links TRBV7-2 to TRBJ2-2, with unresolved D. Trimming removed 1 base from V and 4 bases from J, with 7 bases in between. CDR3 length: 14 amino acids. Germline V gene lookup returns CDR1 SGHTA and CDR2 FQGNSA. CDR3 sequence reads: CASSLVVSTGELFF. The CDR3 nucleotides are TGTGCCAGCAGCTTAGTTGTTAGCACCGGGGAGCTGTTTTTT.

The rearrangement joins TRBV9 to TRBJ1-1, with D possibly TRBD1 on 6 matching bases. Germline assignment: CDR1 SGDLS and CDR2 YYNGEE. V gave up 3 bases and J gave up 0 bases, with 15 bases separating them. The CDR3 covers 16 residues. The CDR3 sequence is CASSGSGGRLNTEAFF. The CDR3 DNA follows: TGTGCCAGCAGCGGCTCGGGGGGCAGGTTGAACACTGAAGCTTTCTTT.

The chain combines TRBV2 with TRBJ1-1, with 7 bases identical to TRBD1. This CDR3 is 13 amino acids long. Germline values: CDR1 SNHLY, CDR2 FYNNEI. Trimming cost V 7 bases and J 4 bases; bases outside gene matches: 6. The CDR3 sequence: CASKEGAGTEAFF. CDR3 coding DNA: TGTGCCAGCAAGGAGGGGGCGGGCACTGAAGCTTTCTTT.